This T cell receptor (beta chain) comes out of a study of OX40 agonist ivuxolimab in advanced cancers. As for the study in general: Among those treated, three patients had partial responses, one with hepatocellular carcinoma and two with cutaneous melanoma. Study-level findings and limits: The mean number of expanded clones was higher in CD8+ T cells than in CD4+. Both CD4+ and CD8+ T cell populations in blood had undergone clonal expansion by week 6 at 0.1 to 3.0 mg/kg.

With 6 bases clipped from V and 6 bases from J, the junction kept 7 bases outside the gene matches. There are 14 residues in the CDR3. Germline CDR1 and CDR2: SQVTM and ANQGSEA. The data were produced by immunoSEQ multiplex PCR, yet TCRdb's version contains in-frame clones alone and is incomplete. The sample yields about 12,000 clones, roughly three quarters seen once. A remark on this clone: Antigen unknown.

With baseline, cycle 4 day 1, and cycle 7 day 1 as timepoints, blood was sampled. J is TRBJ2-1 and V is TRBV29-1; 11 bases fit TRBD1. This clonotype originated in an adult with an advanced solid tumor such as melanoma, head and neck, liver or kidney cancer. The sample here was CD4+ or CD8+ T cells sorted from blood, taken in a trial of the OX40 agonist ivuxolimab. This CDR3 reads CSVGLGQGVNEQFF. CDR3 DNA: TGCAGCGTGGGGCTGGGACAGGGGGTCAATGAGCAGTTCTTC.